This TCR beta chain stems from a study of cytomegalovirus exposure and HLA in healthy donors. Notes on the study in general: Segments of the TCR beta V type were, in most cases, productive about 90% or about 30% of the time in an earlier analysis. Some highly shared sequence variants likely arose as a pipeline artifact.

About this clone: Its antigen is unknown.

The V gene end was trimmed by 2 bases and the J gene end by 6 bases; junction bases not matched to a gene: 10. The CDR3 covers 17 residues. Germline V gene data show CDR1 as SGHTA and CDR2 as FQGTGA. A multiplex PCR was run with 60 Vbeta primers and 13 Jbeta primers. Generated by immunoSEQ multiplex PCR, the TCRdb table keeps only in-frame clones and is missing some. The top ten hold more than 5% of the sample, which has roughly 100,000 clones, roughly four fifths seen once. The sequencing input was PBMCs. The chain joins TRBV7-3 to TRBJ2-3; TRBD2 agrees at 11 bases. This clonotype was obtained from a man aged 35 to 55 in good health and CMV-seropositive. CDR3 in DNA: TGTGCCAGCAGCTTAGGAGCTAGCGGGGGGATTTGGGATACGCAGTATTTT. Translation: CASSLGASGGIWDTQYF.